The 14 T cell receptor beta chains listed next were all sequenced from one sample in a study of T cell repertoires in cytomegalovirus infection (dated by TCRdb to the late 2010s). The sample was run on an Illumina HiSeq 1500. TCRdb passed the public sequencing reads through fastp at Q25 and MiXCR, retaining productive beta sequences. Entries that share a CDR3 protein sequence are merged under the most common genes and DNA. The sample data list 100,000 to 150,000 distinct CDR3 sequences, and roughly a quarter of these were observed just once. Of the sample, roughly 35% falls within the top ten clones. No antigens are known for them. The sequenced material came from PBMCs, sequenced either directly or after in vitro stimulation (not recorded which). These receptors all stem from a human donor in good health (CMV status not recorded). Some clones in this sample may be carry-over from other donors' samples.

This clonotype was seen only a few times. The rearrangement links TRBV7-2 to TRBJ1-6; D may be TRBD1 (5 bases). CDR1 is SGHTA and CDR2 is FQGNSA in the germline V gene. CDR3 length equals 17 residues. V lost 1 base and J lost 0, with 10 bases in between. The CDR3 DNA reads as TGTGCCAGCAGCTTAGTTTGGGGGAGCTCCTATAATTCACCCCTCCACTTT. Protein product: CASSLVWGSSYNSPLHF.

There are a few counts of this clonotype. The chain combines TRBV6-2 or TRBV6-3 with TRBJ1-1, with D possibly TRBD1 on 6 matching bases. The CDR3 covers 15 residues. The germline V gene encodes CDR1 MNHEY and CDR2 SVGEGT. With 0 bases removed from V and 5 bases from J, the gap between germline ends came to 13 bases. The DNA of the CDR3 is TGTGCCAGCAGTTACTCGTCCGGGGGGCGTACTGAAGCTTTCTTT. Amino acids: CASSYSSGGRTEAFF.

This clonotype was counted a single time. This chain links TRBV24-1 with TRBJ2-2; D remains unclear. Germline V gene lookup returns CDR1 KGHDR and CDR2 SFDVKD. V was pared by 4 bases and J by 3 bases, with 2 bases between. This CDR3 has 12 residues. CDR3 coding DNA: TGTGCCACCAGTGACGACACCGGGGAGCTGTTTTTT. Its translation is CATSDDTGELFF.

This chain joins TRBV19 and TRBJ2-3; weak D call: TRBD2 (5 bases). Germline V gene data show CDR1 as LNHDA and CDR2 as SQIVND (reference sequence). The CDR3 runs to 15 residues. V was cut by 6 bases and J by 0 bases, with 13 bases left in between. The DNA for the CDR3 is TGTGCCAGTAGCGAACTAGGAAGTAGCACAGATACGCAGTATTTT. Amino acids: CASSELGSSTDTQYF.

This clonotype has only one observation. CDR3 loop: CSARDLASGADTQYF. CDR3 DNA sequence: TGCAGTGCTAGAGATCTTGCTAGCGGGGCAGATACGCAGTATTTT. This chain uses TRBV20-1 with TRBJ2-3, with 9 nucleotides matching TRBD2. Per germline, CDR1 DFQATT and CDR2 SNEGSKA (reference sequence). This CDR3 has 15 residues. The J segment lost 4 bases and the V segment lost 0 bases, leaving 5 bases of the junction unmatched.

The sample holds a few counts of this clonotype. The V and J genes are TRBV11-2 and TRBJ2-1, with 9 nucleotides matching TRBD2. V lost 0 bases to trimming and J lost 9 bases; unmatched junction nucleotides: 9. Per germline, CDR1 SGHAT and CDR2 FQNNGV. The length of the CDR3 is 16 residues. Here the CDR3 DNA reads TGTGCCAGCAGCTTAGAGGGAGCGGGAGGTTGGGGTGAGCAGTTCTTC. It yields the protein CASSLEGAGGWGEQFF. The variable domain in full, completed from reference TRBV11-2 and TRBJ2-1, reads EAGVAQSPRYKIIEKRQSVAFWCNPISGHATLYWYQQILGQGPKLLIQFQNNGVVDDSQLPKDRFSAERLKGVDSTLKIQPAKLEDSAVYLCASSLEGAGGWGEQFFGPGTRLTVL.

This clonotype occurred many times. The V call is TRBV7-2, the J call TRBJ2-7; 8 bases are a match to TRBD1. This CDR3 has 16 amino acids. Germline loops: CDR1 SGHTA, CDR2 FQGNSA. V lost 4 bases to trimming and J lost 0 bases; unmatched junction nucleotides: 8. CDR3 bases: TGTGCCAGCAGCTACGGACAGGGAACGGGCTCCTACGAGCAGTACTTC. Amino acids: CASSYGQGTGSYEQYF.

The rearrangement uses TRBV6-1 and TRBJ1-6; D is unclear. This CDR3 contains 13 residues. V lost 2 bases, J lost 10 bases, and 9 bases lay in between. Germline CDR1 and CDR2: MNHNS and SASEGT. CDR3 nucleotide sequence: TGTGCCAGCAGTGAACGGGAAGCATCACCCCTCCACTTT. Translated: CASSEREASPLHF.

This sequence joins TRBV28 and TRBJ2-7; 8 bases are shared with TRBD1. Losses at the gene ends were 6 bases for V and 3 bases for J; bases not matched to a gene: 10. The germline CDR1 and CDR2 sequences are MDHEN and SYDVKM. The CDR3 consists of 15 residues. DNA for the CDR3: TGTGCCAGCAGCCCCCAGGTTGGACAGGGCTACGAGCAGTACTTC. It codes for CASSPQVGQGYEQYF. Variable domain in full (rest from reference TRBV28 and TRBJ2-7): DVKVTQSSRYLVKRTGEKVFLECVQDMDHENMFWYRQDPGLGLRLIYFSYDVKMKEKGDIPEGYSVSREKKERFSLILESASTNQTSMYLCASSPQVGQGYEQYFGPGTRLTVT.

This chain uses TRBV5-1 with TRBJ1-1; D gene unclear. Trimming removed 4 bases from V and 0 bases from J, with 7 bases in between. The CDR3 sequence is 13 residues long. Germline V gene lookup returns CDR1 SGHRS and CDR2 YFSETQ. CDR3 DNA sequence: TGCGCCAGCAGCGGCTCGATGAACACTGAAGCTTTCTTT. Encoded protein: CASSGSMNTEAFF.

This clonotype came up a few times. The DNA of the CDR3 is TGTGCCAACCAGCGGGAGGTCACAGATACGCAGTATTTT. Residues: CANQREVTDTQYF. J is TRBJ2-3 and V is TRBV10-3; 9 bases align to TRBD2. Germline CDR1 and CDR2: ENHRY and SYGVKD. The CDR3 length is 13 residues. Trimming at V came to 10 bases and at J to 2 bases, leaving 4 bases not matched to a gene.

Only a few counts were recorded for this clonotype. V and J are TRBV28 and TRBJ2-7, with D possibly being TRBD1 (5 bases). The CDR3 extends over 15 amino acids. In germline, CDR1 is MDHEN, CDR2 SYDVKM. V dropped 3 bases and J dropped 2 bases, with 14 bases sitting between them. The CDR3 DNA reads as TGTGCCAGCAGTTTGGCAGCCCAGGGCCCCTACGAGCAGTACTTC. Translating gives CASSLAAQGPYEQYF.

V gene TRBV15 combines with J gene TRBJ1-3; D unclear. The germline V gene has CDR1 LNHNV and CDR2 YYDKDF (reference sequence). Trimming took 0 bases from V and 0 from J, leaving 6 bases between them. The CDR3 sequence is 15 residues long. The CDR3 DNA sequence: TGTGCCACCAGCAGAGATCGATACTCTGGAAACACCATATATTTT. Protein: CATSRDRYSGNTIYF.

This clonotype was recorded at least ten times. The chain joins TRBV7-2 to TRBJ2-5; TRBD1 matches at 8 bases. The trim removed 5 bases at V and 4 bases at J, leaving 6 bases unmatched. The CDR3 spans 14 residues. CDR1 SGHTA and CDR2 FQGNSA come from the germline V gene. The DNA of the CDR3 is TGTGCCAGCAGCGATGGACAGGGAACAGAGACCCAGTACTTC. Amino acids: CASSDGQGTETQYF.